What follows is one T cell receptor beta chain and its context. Its antigen is still unknown. This sample stems from a study of shared clonotypes between healthy human individuals. Study results and caveats: Though the depth was large, rarefaction showed that sorted-subset sequencing was incomplete. Generation probabilities of non-shared clonotypes were lower (relative to those shared by all four donors).

The CDR3 loop spans 16 amino acids. Trimming cost V 8 bases and J 7 bases; bases outside gene matches: 16. Germline assignment: CDR1 MDHEN and CDR2 SYDVKM. For every subset, genomic DNA was evenly distributed across several immunoSEQ plates. Some clones are missing from TCRdb's copy, which holds only in-frame ones; the method was immunoSEQ multiplex PCR. The sample contains hundreds of thousands of clones, about 97% of which appear only once. The sequence was collected from a young woman in good health. The sample consisted of naive CD4+ T cells sorted from blood. The subset is: CD45RA+ positively selected. The chain joins TRBV28 to TRBJ1-4; 7 bases match TRBD1. Here the CDR3 reads CASSIIQGRGSEKLFF. In DNA form, the CDR3 reads TGTGCCAGCTCAATTATACAGGGGAGGGGAAGTGAAAAACTGTTTTTT.